These T cell receptor beta chains were read from a single sample in a study of blood T cell repertoires in COVID-19. Measured with immunoSEQ multiplex PCR; TCRdb has only the in-frame clones, and not every one. This sample yields under 200,000 clones, of which 80% are seen a single time; approximately 6.2% belongs to the top ten. What was sequenced was peripheral blood. The source of these receptors is a man between 70 and 80 years old with active or convalescent COVID-19. Each CDR3 is given with its conserved first and last residue. D genes are given only for firm matches. For some rows the clone size is stated as once, few or many, or as a class when expanded; others skip it.

TRBV30	TRBD1	.	TRBJ1-1	CAWSTGGLAFF	TGTGCCTGGTCTACAGGGGGCCTAGCTTTCTTT
TRBV10-3	TRBD2	.	TRBJ2-7	CAISERLAGGKTYEQYF	TGTGCCATCAGTGAGCGACTAGCGGGGGGTAAAACCTACGAGCAGTACTTC
TRBV29-1	TRBD1	.	TRBJ1-2	CSVERGTGGTYGYTF	TGCAGCGTTGAAAGGGGGACAGGGGGCACCTATGGCTACACCTTC
TRBV5-1	TRBD1	.	TRBJ1-3	CASSLGTGSGNTIYF	TGCGCCAGCAGCTTGGGGACAGGGAGCGGAAACACCATATATTTT
TRBV19	TRBD1	.	TRBJ1-5	CASSYRGQQPQHF	TGTGCCAGTAGTTACAGGGGGCAGCAGCCCCAGCATTTT
TRBV5-1	.	.	TRBJ1-2	CASSLGGPHRGYTF	TGCGCCAGCAGCTTGGGCGGGCCCCATAGGGGCTACACCTTC
TRBV19	.	.	TRBJ2-7	CASSIAGIGSEQYF	TGTGCCAGTAGTATAGCAGGGATTGGGTCCGAGCAGTACTTC
TRBV5-1	.	once	TRBJ2-2	CASSLAAEGTGELFF	TGCGCCAGCAGCTTGGCCGCAGAGGGCACCGGGGAGCTGTTTTTT
TRBV5-6	.	.	TRBJ2-2	CASSLVRGGGELFF	TGTGCCAGCAGCTTGGTTCGAGGGGGCGGGGAGCTGTTTTTT
TRBV21-1	.	.	TRBJ1-1	CASSDRQRNTEAFF	TGTGCCAGCAGCGACCGACAGCGGAACACTGAAGCTTTCTTT
TRBV7-3	.	.	TRBJ2-3	CASSPSGELDTQYF	TGTGCCAGCAGCCCGTCGGGGGAGCTAGATACGCAGTATTTT
TRBV5-1	.	.	TRBJ2-1	CASSPQQATSYNEQFF	TGCGCCAGCAGCCCCCAGCAGGCCACCTCCTACAATGAGCAGTTCTTC
TRBV19	TRBD2	.	TRBJ2-3	CASSAEYSSGRGTDTQYF	TGTGCCAGTAGTGCCGAATATTCTAGCGGGAGAGGCACAGATACGCAGTATTTT
TRBV6-5	.	once	TRBJ2-5	CASSKQGWETQYF	TGTGCCAGCAGTAAACAGGGATGGGAGACCCAGTACTTC
TRBV27	TRBD2	.	TRBJ2-1	CASSLYSLAGVGEQFF	TGTGCCAGCAGTTTATATTCACTAGCGGGAGTAGGTGAGCAGTTCTTC
TRBV7-2	.	.	TRBJ1-1	CASSFEAQGWTEAFF	TGTGCCAGCAGCTTTGAGGCGCAGGGGTGGACTGAAGCTTTCTTT
TRBV21-1	.	.	TRBJ1-1	CASSKASYRNTEAFF	TGTGCCAGCAGCAAAGCCTCTTACAGGAACACTGAAGCTTTCTTT
TRBV30	.	.	TRBJ1-2	CAFPDRGRYGYTF	TGTGCCTTCCCGGATCGGGGGAGGTATGGCTACACCTTC
TRBV11-2	TRBD2	.	TRBJ2-3	CASSWTSGGVSTDTQYF	TGTGCCAGCAGCTGGACTAGCGGGGGGGTTAGCACAGATACGCAGTATTTT
TRBV7-9	.	.	TRBJ1-4	CASSLSLNEKLFF	TGTGCCAGCAGCTTGTCTTTAAATGAAAAACTGTTTTTT
TRBV12-5	TRBD1	.	TRBJ2-7	CASGLVRDRSYEQYF	TGTGCTAGTGGCCTAGTCCGGGACAGGTCATACGAGCAGTACTTC
TRBV5-1	.	.	TRBJ2-1	CASSREAPNEQFF	TGCGCCAGCAGCCGGGAAGCCCCCAATGAGCAGTTCTTC
TRBV6-6	.	.	TRBJ1-2	CASSPGSLNYGYTF	TGTGCCAGCAGCCCGGGGAGTCTGAACTATGGCTACACCTTC
TRBV7-9	.	few	TRBJ1-1	CASSLTANTEAFF	TGTGCCAGCAGTCTTACAGCGAACACTGAAGCTTTCTTT
TRBV5-1	TRBD1	once	TRBJ1-2	CASSAGQYYTF	TGCGCCAGCAGCGCGGGACAGTACTACACCTTC
TRBV18	TRBD1	.	TRBJ1-3	CASSPDRASGNTIYF	TGTGCCAGCTCACCCGACAGGGCCTCTGGAAACACCATATATTTT
TRBV2	TRBD1	once	TRBJ1-2	CASSEERQGDGYTF	TGTGCCAGCAGTGAAGAGCGGCAGGGGGATGGCTACACCTTC
TRBV5-1	.	.	TRBJ1-3	CASSLSAGAAGAGNTIYF	TGCGCCAGCAGCTTGTCGGCAGGTGCCGCAGGGGCTGGAAACACCATATATTTT
TRBV6-5	TRBD1	.	TRBJ2-7	CASSYGTVSTEQYF	TGTGCCAGCAGTTATGGGACAGTCTCAACCGAGCAGTACTTC